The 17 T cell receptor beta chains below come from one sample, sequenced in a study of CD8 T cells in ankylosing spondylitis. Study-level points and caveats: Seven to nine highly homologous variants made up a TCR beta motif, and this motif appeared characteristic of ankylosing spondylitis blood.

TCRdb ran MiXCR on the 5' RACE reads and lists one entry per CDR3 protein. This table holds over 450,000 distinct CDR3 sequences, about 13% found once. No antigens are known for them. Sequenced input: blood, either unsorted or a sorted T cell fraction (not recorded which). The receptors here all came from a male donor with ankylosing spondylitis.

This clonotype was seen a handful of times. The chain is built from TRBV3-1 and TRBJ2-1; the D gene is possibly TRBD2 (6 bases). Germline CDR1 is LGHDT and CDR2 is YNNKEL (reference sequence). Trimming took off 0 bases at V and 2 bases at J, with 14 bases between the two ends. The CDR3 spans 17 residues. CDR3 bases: TGTGCCAGCAGCCAAGATATCGGGATAGCGGCCTACAATGAGCAGTTCTTC. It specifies CASSQDIGIAAYNEQFF.

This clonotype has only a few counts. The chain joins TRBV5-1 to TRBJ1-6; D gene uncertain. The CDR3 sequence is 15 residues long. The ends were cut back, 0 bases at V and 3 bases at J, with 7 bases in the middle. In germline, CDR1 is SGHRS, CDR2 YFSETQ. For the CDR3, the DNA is TGCGCCAGCAGCTTGGACGGAGGCTATAATTCACCCCTCCACTTT. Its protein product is CASSLDGGYNSPLHF.

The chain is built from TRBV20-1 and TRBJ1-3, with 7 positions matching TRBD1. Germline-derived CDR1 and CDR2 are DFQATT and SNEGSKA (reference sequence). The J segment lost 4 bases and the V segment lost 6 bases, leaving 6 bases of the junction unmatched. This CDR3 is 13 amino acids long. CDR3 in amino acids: CSAQTGSGNTIYF. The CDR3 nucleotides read TGCAGTGCCCAGACAGGGTCAGGAAACACCATATATTTT.

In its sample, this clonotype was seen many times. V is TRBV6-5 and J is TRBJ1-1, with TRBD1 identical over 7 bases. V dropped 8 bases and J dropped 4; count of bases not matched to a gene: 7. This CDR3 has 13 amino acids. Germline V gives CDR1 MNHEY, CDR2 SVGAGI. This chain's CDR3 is CASRSQGVTEAFF. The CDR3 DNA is TGTGCCAGCCGTTCGCAGGGGGTCACTGAAGCTTTCTTT.

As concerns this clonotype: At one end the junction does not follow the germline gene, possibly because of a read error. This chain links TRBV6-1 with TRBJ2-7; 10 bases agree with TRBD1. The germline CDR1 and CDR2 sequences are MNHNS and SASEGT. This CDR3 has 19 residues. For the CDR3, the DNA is TGTGCCTGCAGTGAATTCCCCGTGGGGACAGGGGCTAGGGCCTACGAGCAGTACTTC. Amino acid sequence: CACSEFPVGTGARAYEQYF.

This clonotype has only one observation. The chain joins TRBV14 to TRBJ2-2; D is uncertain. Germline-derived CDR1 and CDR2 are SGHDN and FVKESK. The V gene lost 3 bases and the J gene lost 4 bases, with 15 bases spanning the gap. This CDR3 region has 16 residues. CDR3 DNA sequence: TGTGCCAGCAGCCAGTGGGTGGGGATGTCCACCGGGGAGCTGTTTTTT. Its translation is CASSQWVGMSTGELFF.

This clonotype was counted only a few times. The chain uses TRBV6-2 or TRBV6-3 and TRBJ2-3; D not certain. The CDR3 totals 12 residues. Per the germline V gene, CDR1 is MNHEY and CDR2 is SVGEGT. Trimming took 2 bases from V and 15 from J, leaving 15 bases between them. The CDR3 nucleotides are TGTGCCAGCAGTTACGGCGGACCCCTAGGATATTTT. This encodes CASSYGGPLGYF.

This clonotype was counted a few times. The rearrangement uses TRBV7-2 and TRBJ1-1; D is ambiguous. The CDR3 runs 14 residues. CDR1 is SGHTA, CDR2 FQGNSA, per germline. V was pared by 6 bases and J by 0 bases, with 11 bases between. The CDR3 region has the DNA TGTGCCAGCAGTTTCTCCACGGTGAACACTGAAGCTTTCTTT. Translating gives CASSFSTVNTEAFF. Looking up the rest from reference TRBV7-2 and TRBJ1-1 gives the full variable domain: GAGVSQSPSNKVTEKGKDVELRCDPISGHTALYWYRQSLGQGLEFLIYFQGNSAPDKSGLPSDRFSAERTGGSVSTLTIQRTQQEDSAVYLCASSFSTVNTEAFFGQGTRLTVV.

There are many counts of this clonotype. The DNA of the CDR3 is TGCGCCAGCAGCGGGGGACAGGGCCCCACAGATACGCAGTATTTT. Residues: CASSGGQGPTDTQYF. The rearrangement uses TRBV5-1 and TRBJ2-3, with 9 positions matching TRBD1. Germline V gene data show CDR1 as SGHRS and CDR2 as YFSETQ. V lost 4 bases to trimming and J lost 2 bases; unmatched junction nucleotides: 5. The length of the CDR3 is 15 residues.

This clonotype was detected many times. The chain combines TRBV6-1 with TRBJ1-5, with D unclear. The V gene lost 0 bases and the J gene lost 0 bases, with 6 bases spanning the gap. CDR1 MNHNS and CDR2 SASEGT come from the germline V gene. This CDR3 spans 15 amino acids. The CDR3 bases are TGTGCCAGCAGTGAAGCAGTGGATAGCAATCAGCCCCAGCATTTT. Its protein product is CASSEAVDSNQPQHF.

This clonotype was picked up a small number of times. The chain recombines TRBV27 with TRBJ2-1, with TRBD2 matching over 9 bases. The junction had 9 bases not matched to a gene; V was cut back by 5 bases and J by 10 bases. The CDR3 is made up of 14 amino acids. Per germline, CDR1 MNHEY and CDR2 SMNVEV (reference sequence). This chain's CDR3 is CASSRTSASGEQFF. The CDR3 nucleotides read TGTGCCAGCAGTCGGACTAGCGCCTCCGGGGAGCAGTTCTTC.

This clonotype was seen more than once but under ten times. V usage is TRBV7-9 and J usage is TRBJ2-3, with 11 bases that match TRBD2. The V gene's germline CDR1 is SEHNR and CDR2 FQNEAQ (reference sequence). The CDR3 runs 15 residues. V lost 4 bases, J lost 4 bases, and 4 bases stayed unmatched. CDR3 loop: CASSSGLADSDTQYF. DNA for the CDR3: TGTGCCAGCAGCTCGGGACTAGCGGACTCAGATACGCAGTATTTT.

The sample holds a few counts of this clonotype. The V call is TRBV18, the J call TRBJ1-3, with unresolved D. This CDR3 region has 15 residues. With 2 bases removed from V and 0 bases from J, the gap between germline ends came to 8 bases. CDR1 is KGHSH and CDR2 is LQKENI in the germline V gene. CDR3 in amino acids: CASSPNQASGNTIYF. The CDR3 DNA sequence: TGTGCCAGCTCACCAAATCAGGCCTCTGGAAACACCATATATTTT.

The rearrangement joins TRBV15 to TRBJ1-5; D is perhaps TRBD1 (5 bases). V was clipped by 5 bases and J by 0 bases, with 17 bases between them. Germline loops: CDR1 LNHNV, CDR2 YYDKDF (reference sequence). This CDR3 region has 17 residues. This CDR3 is CATSGGRGDYSNQPQHF. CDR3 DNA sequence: TGTGCCACCAGCGGGGGGAGGGGCGATTATAGCAATCAGCCCCAGCATTTT.

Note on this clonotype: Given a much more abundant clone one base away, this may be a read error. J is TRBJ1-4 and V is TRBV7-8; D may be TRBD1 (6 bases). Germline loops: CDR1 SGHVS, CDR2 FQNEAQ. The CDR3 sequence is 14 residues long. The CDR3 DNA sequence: TGTGCCAGCAGCACAAACAGGGACGGTGAAAAACTGTTATTT. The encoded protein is CASSTNRDGEKLLF.

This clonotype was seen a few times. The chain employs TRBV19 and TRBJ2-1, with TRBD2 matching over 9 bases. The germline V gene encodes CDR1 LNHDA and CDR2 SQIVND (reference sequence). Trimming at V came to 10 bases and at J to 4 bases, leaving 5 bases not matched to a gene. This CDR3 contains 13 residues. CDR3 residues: CATRLAGYNEQFF. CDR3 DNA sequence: TGTGCCACGCGCCTAGCGGGGTACAATGAGCAGTTCTTC.

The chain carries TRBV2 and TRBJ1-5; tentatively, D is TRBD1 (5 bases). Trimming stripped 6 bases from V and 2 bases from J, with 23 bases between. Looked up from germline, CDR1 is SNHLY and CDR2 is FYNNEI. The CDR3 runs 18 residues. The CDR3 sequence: CASSLDSFVVVGNQPQHF. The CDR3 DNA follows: TGTGCCAGCAGCCTAGACAGTTTCGTTGTTGTGGGCAATCAGCCCCAGCATTTT.